The rows below give T cell receptor beta chains drawn from one sample of a study of control samples from healthy donors and cancer patients. Here immunoSEQ multiplex PCR was the method, and the copy in TCRdb shows in-frame clones only, minus some. This sample has under 150,000 clones; 85% to 90% occur once, and the top ten carry around 1.1%. Sequencing was performed on PBMCs. The receptor source for this set is a woman in her forties or fifties with colorectal cancer. Each CDR3 is given with its conserved first and last residue. A D gene is named only where the DNA matches it firmly. Expanded clones get a size class; other rows say once, few or many, or leave the size out.

clone_size	d_call	v_call	j_call	cdr3_nt	cdr3_aa
NA	NA	TRBV28	TRBJ1-1	TGTGCCACCGCGGGCAGGTTTCGGACTGAAGCTTTCTTT	CATAGRFRTEAFF
NA	NA	TRBV5-1	TRBJ1-1	TGCGCCAGCAGCTTGCTTGGGGGAGGGAACACTGAAGCTTTCTTT	CASSLLGGGNTEAFF
once	NA	TRBV28	TRBJ1-2	TGTGCCAGCAGTTTATCGGCAGGGGAAGGGGGTTTGTATGGCTACACCTTC	CASSLSAGEGGLYGYTF
NA	TRBD1	TRBV10-3	TRBJ2-1	TGTGCCATCAGTGAATCTTCTTGGGACAGAGACAATGAGCAGTTCTTC	CAISESSWDRDNEQFF
once	NA	TRBV5-1	TRBJ2-5	TGCGCCAGCAGGTCCAGGGTTGAAGGAGAGACCCAGTACTTC	CASRSRVEGETQYF
NA	TRBD2	TRBV24-1	TRBJ2-7	TGTGCCACCCTGGAACGAGCGGGAGATCGTTACGAGCAGTACTTC	CATLERAGDRYEQYF
NA	TRBD1	TRBV18	TRBJ1-1	TGTGCCAGCTCTAGGACTGACAGGGAAAACACTGAAGCTTTCTTT	CASSRTDRENTEAFF
NA	NA	TRBV5-5	TRBJ2-1	TGTGCCAGCAGCTTGGGTCAGATGAATGAGCAGTTCTTC	CASSLGQMNEQFF
NA	TRBD2	TRBV10-1	TRBJ2-3	TGCGCCAGTTCCACGGGGCGGGAGGCTGCAGATACGCAGTATTTT	CASSTGREAADTQYF
NA	NA	TRBV7-9	TRBJ2-2	TGTGCCAGCAGCTTACTAGATACCGGGGAGCTGTTTTTT	CASSLLDTGELFF
NA	TRBD2	TRBV2	TRBJ2-1	TGTGCCAGCAGAACGACTAGCGGGGGGTCTCTCAGCTCCTACAATGAGCAGTTCTTC	CASRTTSGGSLSSYNEQFF
NA	NA	TRBV9	TRBJ2-3	TGTGCCAGCAGCTACCGGTCCACAGATACGCAGTATTTT	CASSYRSTDTQYF
few	TRBD1	TRBV18	TRBJ1-2	TGTGCCAGCTCACGGGACAGGGGGCCGAACTATGGCTACACCTTC	CASSRDRGPNYGYTF
NA	NA	TRBV11-2	TRBJ1-2	TGTGCCAGCAGCCGTGGACTGTGGCAGGACGCTAACTATGGCTACACCTTC	CASSRGLWQDANYGYTF
NA	NA	TRBV2	TRBJ1-3	TGTGCCAGCACGCCGTTCGGGGGCGCGACTTACACCATATATTTT	CASTPFGGATYTIYF
NA	TRBD1	TRBV27	TRBJ2-7	TGTGCCACGGGACAGCATCCCTACGAGCAGTACTTC	CATGQHPYEQYF
once	NA	TRBV28	TRBJ2-7	TGTGCCAGCAGTCCTCTAATCTACGAGCAGTACTTC	CASSPLIYEQYF
NA	TRBD1	TRBV23-1	TRBJ1-2	TGCGCCAGCAGTCAATACAAGACAGGGGAAAACTATGGCTACACCTTC	CASSQYKTGENYGYTF
NA	TRBD1	TRBV19	TRBJ2-4	TGTGCCAGAGGCCTCAGGGGGCAGCGTCGGTTTAACATTCAGTACTTC	CARGLRGQRRFNIQYF
NA	NA	TRBV19	TRBJ1-3	TGTGCCAGTAGTTTCGGGTTCTCTGGAAACACCATATATTTT	CASSFGFSGNTIYF
NA	TRBD2	TRBV4-2	TRBJ2-3	TGTGCCAGCAGCCAAGCCCTAGCGGGAGAGGGTACGCAGTATTTT	CASSQALAGEGTQYF
NA	TRBD1	TRBV5-1	TRBJ2-7	TGCGCCAGCAGCCGAGCAGGAAGAATGGGACAGGACTACGAGCAGTACTTC	CASSRAGRMGQDYEQYF
once	TRBD2	TRBV2	TRBJ2-3	TGTGCCAGCAGTGTAGCGGGAGCGGTAGATACGCAGTATTTT	CASSVAGAVDTQYF
NA	NA	TRBV30	TRBJ2-4	TGTGCCGGAGGCGGGCAGCTCGGGGGCAAAAACATTCAGTACTTC	CAGGGQLGGKNIQYF
once	NA	TRBV2	TRBJ1-4	TGTGCCAGCAGTGGGGGGGAGGGTGAAAAACTGTTTTTT	CASSGGEGEKLFF
NA	NA	TRBV3-1/TRBV3-2	TRBJ1-4	TGTGCCAGCAGCCAAAGTTCGCCGACTGCAACTAATGAAAAACTGTTTTTT	CASSQSSPTATNEKLFF
once	NA	TRBV30	TRBJ1-1	TGTGCCTGGAACCTCGATCTAGGCGGAAACACTGAAGCTTTCTTT	CAWNLDLGGNTEAFF
NA	NA	TRBV4-2	TRBJ1-4	TGTGCCAGCAGCCAGCTGCGGCTCAGCCGTGAAAAACTGTTTTTT	CASSQLRLSREKLFF
medium-sized	NA	TRBV7-9	TRBJ2-7	TGTGCCAGCAGCACCCACTACGAGCAGTACTTC	CASSTHYEQYF
once	NA	TRBV7-8	TRBJ2-1	TGTGCCAGCAGCCCCCAGGACAGTTACAATGAGCAGTTCTTC	CASSPQDSYNEQFF
NA	NA	TRBV7-8	TRBJ2-7	TGTGCCAGCAGCTTAGATAGGGTGGACTACGAGCAGTACTTC	CASSLDRVDYEQYF
NA	TRBD1	TRBV19	TRBJ1-1	TGTGCCAGTAGACAGACAGGGCGCCCTGAAGCTTTCTTT	CASRQTGRPEAFF
few	TRBD1	TRBV4-1	TRBJ1-6	TGCGCCAGCAGCCAAGATGACAGGGTCGGTTCACCCCTCCACTTT	CASSQDDRVGSPLHF
NA	TRBD1	TRBV11-3	TRBJ2-5	TGTGCCAGCAGCTTGCGATTGCTACAGGGGCTGGGGCAAGAGACCCAGTACTTC	CASSLRLLQGLGQETQYF
NA	NA	TRBV5-1	TRBJ2-1	TGCGCCAGCAGCGGGGGCGACAATGAGCAGTTCTTC	CASSGGDNEQFF
once	TRBD2	TRBV7-9	TRBJ2-1	TGTGCCAGCAGCCCCCGGGCCGTTAGCGGGGACCTGAGACGAAATGAGCAGTTCTTC	CASSPRAVSGDLRRNEQFF
NA	TRBD1	TRBV10-3	TRBJ1-2	TGTGCCACGAAGGGACAGGCAACTAACTATGGCTACACCTTC	CATKGQATNYGYTF
NA	NA	TRBV5-1	TRBJ2-3	TGCGCCAGCAGCTTGGGGACTTTCAATACGCAGTATTTT	CASSLGTFNTQYF
NA	NA	TRBV15	TRBJ2-2	TGTGCCACCAGCAGGGCCTGGGCACAGGGAATGGCCGGGGAGCTGTTTTTT	CATSRAWAQGMAGELFF
NA	TRBD2	TRBV24-1	TRBJ2-5	TGTGCCACCAGTGACACCCGGGGGGGGCTAGAGACCCAGTACTTC	CATSDTRGGLETQYF
few	TRBD1	TRBV5-1	TRBJ2-5	TGCGCCAGCAGCTTGGTCGGGACAGGACAAGAGACCCAGTACTTC	CASSLVGTGQETQYF
NA	NA	TRBV7-9	TRBJ2-7	TGTGCCAGCAGACCCCCTCCTCGTGACCGCTCCTGGTACGAGCAGTACTTC	CASRPPPRDRSWYEQYF
NA	NA	TRBV18	TRBJ1-3	TGTGCCAGCTCACCAGTAGAAGCTGCTGGAAACACCATATATTTT	CASSPVEAAGNTIYF
NA	NA	TRBV3-1/TRBV3-2	TRBJ1-4	TGTGCCAGCACCCCCCGGTACCCAGGCTCTGAAAAACTGTTTTTT	CASTPRYPGSEKLFF